The 7 T cell receptor beta chains below come from one sample, sequenced in a study of blood T cells in healthy people across ages. The authors ran a second PCR of about 6 to 11 cycles using a sample-barcoded 5' primer and a J-beta primer mix. MiXCR, applied by TCRdb to the 5' RACE reads, yields one record per CDR3 protein. Among about 1.8 million distinct CDR3 sequences listed, around 48% were seen once. Sequencing input: blood. These receptors came from a woman between 40 and 55 years old in good health.

The gene calls are TRBV20-1 and TRBJ2-4; 7 bases map to TRBD2. CDR1 and CDR2 from the germline V gene are DFQATT and SNEGSKA (reference sequence). The CDR3 has 16 amino acids. The V segment lost 3 bases and the J segment 6 bases; nucleotides outside the gene matches: 14. CDR3 loop: CSASTRGRLAGNIQYF. CDR3 bases: TGCAGTGCTAGTACAAGGGGAAGACTAGCTGGAAACATTCAGTACTTC.

A remark on this clonotype: This clone may be a read error of a much larger clone one base away. This rearrangement joins TRBV20-1 to TRBJ2-7; tentative D call: TRBD2 (5 bases). From germline, CDR1 is DFQATT and CDR2 SNEGSKA (reference sequence). The CDR3 loop spans 11 amino acids. V shed 3 bases and J shed 3 bases, with 6 bases lying between them. The CDR3 DNA is TGCAGTGCTAGCGGGAACTACGAGCAGTACTTC. Translating it yields CSASGNYEQYF.

The chain recombines TRBV20-1 with TRBJ1-4; D gene uncertain. The germline CDR1 and CDR2 sequences are DFQATT and SNEGSKA (reference sequence). V was cut by 0 bases and J by 5 bases, with 13 bases left in between. This CDR3 is 15 amino acids long. This CDR3 is CSARDHVAQNEKLFF. The CDR3 DNA is TGCAGTGCTAGAGATCACGTGGCCCAAAATGAAAAACTGTTTTTT.

This clonotype was detected once. The V gene is TRBV6-1, the J gene TRBJ2-1; D remains ambiguous. This CDR3 comprises 13 residues. Trimming cost V 3 bases and J 7 bases, with 10 bases left between them. The V gene's germline CDR1 is MNHNS and CDR2 SASEGT. CDR3: CASSDGPPNEQFF. In DNA form, the CDR3 reads TGTGCCAGCAGTGACGGACCCCCTAATGAGCAGTTCTTC.

V and J are TRBV7-6 and TRBJ1-6; D ambiguous. From germline, CDR1 is SGHVS and CDR2 FNYEAQ. This CDR3 spans 12 amino acids. V was clipped by 1 base and J by 12 bases, with 7 bases between them. The CDR3 loop is CASSLEEGPLHF. CDR3 DNA sequence: TGTGCCAGCAGCTTAGAAGAAGGACCCCTCCACTTT. The complete variable domain, with remaining parts taken from reference TRBV7-6 and TRBJ1-6, reads GAGVSQSPRYKVTKRGQDVALRCDPISGHVSLYWYRQALGQGPEFLTYFNYEAQQDKSGLPNDRFSAERPEGSISTLTIQRTEQRDSAMYRCASSLEEGPLHFGNGTRLTVT.

Points on this clonotype: A junction end diverges from the germline sequence, so it may reflect a read error. The chain recombines TRBV27 with TRBJ2-3; 10 bases map to TRBD2. Germline V gives CDR1 MNHEY, CDR2 SMNVEV (reference sequence). CDR3 size: 16 residues. CDR3 residues: CASSLWSGGAKDMQYF. The CDR3 DNA follows: TGTGCCAGCAGTTTATGGAGCGGGGGGGCTAAAGATATGCAGTATTTT.

This clonotype came up a few times. The V gene is TRBV7-2, the J gene TRBJ2-1, with 7 nucleotides matching TRBD1. The CDR3 sequence is 15 residues long. V shed 5 bases and J 7 bases; nucleotides not matched to a gene: 11. The germline V gene encodes CDR1 SGHTA and CDR2 FQGNSA. CDR3 DNA sequence: TGTGCCAGCAGCGCCTCCGGGACAGTAGTTAATGAGCAGTTCTTC. The encoded protein is CASSASGTVVNEQFF.